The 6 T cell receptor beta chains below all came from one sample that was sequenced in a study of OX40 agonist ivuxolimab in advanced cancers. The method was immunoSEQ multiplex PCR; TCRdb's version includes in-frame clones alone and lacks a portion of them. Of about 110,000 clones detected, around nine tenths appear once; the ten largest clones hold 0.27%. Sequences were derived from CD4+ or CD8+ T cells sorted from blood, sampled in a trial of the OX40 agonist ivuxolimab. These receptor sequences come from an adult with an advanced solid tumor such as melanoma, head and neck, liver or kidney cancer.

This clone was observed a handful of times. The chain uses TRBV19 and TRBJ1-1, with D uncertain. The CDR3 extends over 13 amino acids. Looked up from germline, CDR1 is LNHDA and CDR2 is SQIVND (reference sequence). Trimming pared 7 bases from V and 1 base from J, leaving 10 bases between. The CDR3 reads CASTPLGNTEAFF. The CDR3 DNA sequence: TGTGCCAGTACCCCCTTAGGGAACACTGAAGCTTTCTTT.

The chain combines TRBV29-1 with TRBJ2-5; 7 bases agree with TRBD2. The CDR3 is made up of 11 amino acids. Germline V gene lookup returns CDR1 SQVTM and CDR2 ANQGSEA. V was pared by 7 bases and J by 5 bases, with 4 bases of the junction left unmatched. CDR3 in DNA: TGCAGCGCTCTCGGGGGGGAGACCCAGTACTTC. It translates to CSALGGETQYF.

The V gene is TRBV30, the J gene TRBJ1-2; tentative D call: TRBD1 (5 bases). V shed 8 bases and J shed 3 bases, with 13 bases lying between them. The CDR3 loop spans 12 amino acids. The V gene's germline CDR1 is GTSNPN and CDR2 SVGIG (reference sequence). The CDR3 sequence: CALYGGDYGYTF. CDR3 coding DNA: TGTGCCCTGTATGGGGGGGACTATGGCTACACCTTC.

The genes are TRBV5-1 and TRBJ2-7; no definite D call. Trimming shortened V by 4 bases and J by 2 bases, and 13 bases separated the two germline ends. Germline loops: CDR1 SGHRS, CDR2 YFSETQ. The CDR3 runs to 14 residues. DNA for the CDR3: TGCGCCAGCAGCCCGGAAGGTGGGCCCTACGAGCAGTACTTC. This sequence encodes CASSPEGGPYEQYF. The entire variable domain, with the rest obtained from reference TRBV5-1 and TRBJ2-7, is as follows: KAGVTQTPRYLIKTRGQQVTLSCSPISGHRSVSWYQQTPGQGLQFLFEYFSETQRNKGNFPGRFSGRQFSNSRSEMNVSTLELGDSALYLCASSPEGGPYEQYFGPGTRLTVT.

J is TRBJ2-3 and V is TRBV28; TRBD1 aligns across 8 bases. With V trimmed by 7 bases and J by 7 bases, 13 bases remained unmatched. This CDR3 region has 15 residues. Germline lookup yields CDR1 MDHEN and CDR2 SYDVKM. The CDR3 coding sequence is TGTGCCAGCACCTCAGGACAGGGAGGCCGAAATACGCAGTATTTT. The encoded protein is CASTSGQGGRNTQYF.

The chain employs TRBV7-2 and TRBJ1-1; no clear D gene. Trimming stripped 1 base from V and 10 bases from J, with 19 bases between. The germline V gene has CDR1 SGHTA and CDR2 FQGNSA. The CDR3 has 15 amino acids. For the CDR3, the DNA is TGTGCCAGCAGCTTAGGAGGGCTTGAGTTTAGTCGAGCTTTCTTT. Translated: CASSLGGLEFSRAFF.